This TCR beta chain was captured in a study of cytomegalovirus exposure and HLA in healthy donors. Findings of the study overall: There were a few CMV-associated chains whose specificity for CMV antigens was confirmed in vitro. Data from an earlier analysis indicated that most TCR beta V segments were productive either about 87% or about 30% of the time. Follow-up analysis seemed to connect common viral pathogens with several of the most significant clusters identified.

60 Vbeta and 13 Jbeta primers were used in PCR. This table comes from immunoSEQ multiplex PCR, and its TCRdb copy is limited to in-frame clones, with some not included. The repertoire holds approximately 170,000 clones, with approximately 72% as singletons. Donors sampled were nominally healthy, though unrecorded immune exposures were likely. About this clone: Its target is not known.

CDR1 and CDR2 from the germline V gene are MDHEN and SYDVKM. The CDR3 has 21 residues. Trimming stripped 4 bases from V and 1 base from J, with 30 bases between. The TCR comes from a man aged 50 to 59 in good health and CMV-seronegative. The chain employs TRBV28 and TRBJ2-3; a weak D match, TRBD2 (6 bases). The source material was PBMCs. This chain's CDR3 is CASSSPAPGLGGTIGTDTQYF. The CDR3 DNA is TGTGCCAGCAGTTCCCCCGCCCCGGGACTTGGGGGTACTATCGGCACAGATACGCAGTATTTT.